The clone carrying this TCR beta chain was counted ten times or more. No antigen is known for it. These data originate in a study of early T cells in non-severe SARS-CoV-2 infection. At the level of the study: RNA in bulk from unsorted whole blood was sequenced, and chains were unpaired. Findings and caveats of the study: Comparison of clonotypes with VDJdb favored anti-spike CD8 responses while missing private and CD4 specificities.

Individual cDNA molecules received unique molecular identifiers during library preparation. TCRdb re-derived calls from the 5' RACE reads in MiXCR, one entry per CDR3 protein. The profile covers about 48,000 distinct CDR3 sequences, with around 6% appearing a single time and 4.5% to 5.5% taken by the ten largest. V was clipped by 6 bases and J by 3 bases, with 17 bases between them. The germline CDR1 and CDR2 sequences are MNHEY and SVGAGI. The CDR3 loop spans 15 amino acids. The chain has TRBV6-5 and TRBJ1-2; D unclear. The material sequenced was whole blood. This TCR was sampled from an adult who was a healthcare worker with PCR-confirmed SARS-CoV-2 infection or an uninfected control (not recorded which). The CDR3 DNA reads TGTGCCAGCAGCCCGGGCACTAAGCTCCACTATGGCTACACCTTC. Translating gives CASSPGTKLHYGYTF.